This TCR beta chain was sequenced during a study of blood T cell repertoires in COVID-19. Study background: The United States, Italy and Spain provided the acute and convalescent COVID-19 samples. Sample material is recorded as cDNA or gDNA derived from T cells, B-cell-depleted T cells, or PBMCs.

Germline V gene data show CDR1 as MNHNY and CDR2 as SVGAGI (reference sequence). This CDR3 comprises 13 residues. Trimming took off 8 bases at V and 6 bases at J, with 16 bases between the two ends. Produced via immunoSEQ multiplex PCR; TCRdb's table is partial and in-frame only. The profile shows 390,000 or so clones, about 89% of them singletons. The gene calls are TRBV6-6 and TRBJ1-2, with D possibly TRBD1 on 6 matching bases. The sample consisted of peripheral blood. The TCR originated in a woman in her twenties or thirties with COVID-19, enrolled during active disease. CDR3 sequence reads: CASGRGVFDGYTF. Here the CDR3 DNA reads TGTGCCAGCGGGAGGGGGGTGTTCGATGGCTACACCTTC.